These T cell receptor beta chains were read from a single sample in a study of blood T cell repertoires in COVID-19. Assay: immunoSEQ multiplex PCR; the TCRdb copy retains only in-frame clones and omits some. The table includes roughly 260,000 clones, around 82% detected once. Sequencing used PBMCs or T cells enriched from blood (not recorded which). These receptor sequences come from a woman between 40 and 50 years old who had been exposed to COVID-19. Both conserved end residues are part of each CDR3. Each record gives: J gene, clone size, D gene, V gene, CDR3 protein, CDR3 DNA. D genes are given only for firm matches. Clone sizes are given selectively: once, few, many, or a class where the clone is expanded.

>TRBJ1-1|-|-|TRBV7-3
CASSAGPNTEAFF
TGTGCCAGCAGCGCGGGGCCGAACACTGAAGCTTTCTTT
>TRBJ2-6|-|-|TRBV5-4
CASSLARTGANVLTF
TGTGCCAGCAGCTTGGCCAGGACAGGGGCCAACGTCCTGACTTTC
>TRBJ1-6|-|-|TRBV19
CASSGGELPPLHF
TGTGCCAGTAGTGGGGGGGAGCTCCCACCCCTCCACTTT
>TRBJ2-7|-|TRBD1|TRBV7-2
CASSGRGQGRSEQYF
TGTGCCAGCAGCGGGAGGGGACAGGGGCGCTCCGAGCAGTACTTC
>TRBJ1-1|-|-|TRBV18
CASSPKLHWARGLPNTEAFF
TGTGCCAGCTCACCCAAACTGCACTGGGCCAGGGGTCTTCCGAACACTGAAGCTTTCTTT
>TRBJ2-3|-|-|TRBV5-4
CASSSQGSTDTQYF
TGTGCCAGCAGCTCCCAGGGGAGCACAGATACGCAGTATTTT
>TRBJ2-1|-|TRBD1|TRBV7-9
CASSSGDRGRDEQFF
TGTGCCAGCAGCTCGGGGGACAGGGGGCGGGATGAGCAGTTCTTC
>TRBJ1-1|-|-|TRBV9
CASRPPLGENTEAFF
TGTGCCAGCAGACCGCCCCTGGGAGAGAACACTGAAGCTTTCTTT
>TRBJ1-5|-|TRBD1|TRBV7-2
CASSLFRQGGQPQHF
TGTGCCAGCAGCTTATTTCGACAGGGAGGTCAGCCCCAGCATTTT
>TRBJ1-1|-|TRBD1|TRBV3-1/TRBV3-2
CASSPGTGWTEAFF
TGTGCCAGCAGCCCCGGGACAGGGTGGACTGAAGCTTTCTTT
>TRBJ2-1|-|TRBD2|TRBV7-3
CASSSPQRGWFF
TGTGCCAGCAGCTCCCCTCAGCGGGGGTGGTTCTTC
>TRBJ2-7|-|-|TRBV2
CASSANTGLTYEQYF
TGTGCCAGCAGTGCGAACACAGGGCTTACCTACGAGCAGTACTTC
>TRBJ2-1|-|TRBD1|TRBV2
CASIGPGQVSYNEQFF
TGTGCCAGCATCGGGCCGGGACAGGTATCCTACAATGAGCAGTTCTTC
>TRBJ1-5|-|TRBD1|TRBV2
CASSEAQGARQPQHF
TGTGCCAGCAGTGAAGCACAGGGGGCCCGCCAGCCCCAGCATTTT
>TRBJ1-1|-|-|TRBV20-1
CSAVAVEAFF
TGCAGTGCCGTGGCGGTTGAAGCTTTCTTT
>TRBJ1-4|-|-|TRBV19
CASSTLSRGALGEKLFF
TGTGCCAGTAGTACCCTCTCCCGGGGGGCGTTGGGAGAAAAACTGTTTTTT
>TRBJ2-7|-|-|TRBV25-1
CASSRDEQYF
TGTGCCAGCAGTCGGGACGAGCAGTACTTC
>TRBJ2-3|-|TRBD2|TRBV29-1
CSGLAGPNTDTQYF
TGCAGCGGTCTAGCGGGGCCAAACACAGATACGCAGTATTTT
>TRBJ1-4|-|TRBD1|TRBV27
CASSLYSGTGAEKLFF
TGTGCCAGCAGTTTATATAGTGGGACAGGGGCTGAAAAACTGTTTTTT
>TRBJ1-2|once|TRBD1|TRBV18
CASSPEGGWGYTF
TGTGCCAGCTCACCTGAAGGGGGCTGGGGCTACACCTTC
>TRBJ1-1|-|TRBD1|TRBV6-5
CASSLGTGVNTEAFF
TGTGCCAGCAGTTTGGGGACAGGGGTGAACACTGAAGCTTTCTTT
>TRBJ2-7|-|TRBD2|TRBV9
CASSVGAGEYEQYF
TGTGCCAGCAGCGTAGGTGCGGGAGAGTACGAGCAGTACTTC
>TRBJ1-2|-|TRBD1|TRBV6-5
CASSRDRGQYGYTF
TGTGCCAGCAGCCGAGACAGGGGGCAATATGGCTACACCTTC
>TRBJ2-7|-|-|TRBV18
CASSPGQGRDVTYEQYF
TGTGCCAGCTCACCTGGGCAGGGGCGAGACGTCACCTACGAGCAGTACTTC
>TRBJ1-2|-|-|TRBV19
CASSIAQGTHYGYTF
TGTGCCAGTAGTATCGCACAGGGCACTCACTATGGCTACACCTTC
>TRBJ2-7|once|-|TRBV5-1
CASSLVRGGRYEQYF
TGCGCCAGCAGCTTGGTAAGGGGAGGTCGCTACGAGCAGTACTTC
>TRBJ1-4|-|TRBD1|TRBV19
CATQPGQAHEKLFF
TGTGCCACCCAGCCGGGACAGGCGCATGAAAAACTGTTTTTT
>TRBJ1-6|-|-|TRBV28
CASSSTRDSPLHF
TGTGCCAGCAGTTCCACGAGGGATTCACCCCTCCACTTT
>TRBJ1-2|-|-|TRBV18
CASSPSPGPTNYGYTF
TGTGCCAGCTCACCATCCCCAGGGCCAACTAACTATGGCTACACCTTC
>TRBJ1-1|-|TRBD1|TRBV9
CASSLTGVVGEAFF
TGTGCCAGCAGCCTCACAGGGGTTGTTGGTGAAGCTTTCTTT
>TRBJ2-6|-|-|TRBV5-4
CASSQGRGSGANVLTF
TGTGCCAGCAGCCAAGGGCGGGGTTCTGGGGCCAACGTCCTGACTTTC
>TRBJ1-4|-|-|TRBV12-3/TRBV12-4
CASAGSDNEKLFF
TGTGCCAGTGCAGGGTCGGATAATGAAAAACTGTTTTTT
>TRBJ1-5|once|TRBD1|TRBV6-5
CASRPTGDSNQPQHF
TGTGCCAGCAGACCGACAGGGGATAGCAATCAGCCCCAGCATTTT
>TRBJ1-2|-|-|TRBV6-5
CATTRGDYGYTF
TGTGCCACAACGCGGGGAGACTATGGCTACACCTTC
>TRBJ1-4|-|-|TRBV30
CAWSVEGLATNEKLFF
TGTGCCTGGAGTGTGGAGGGACTTGCAACTAATGAAAAACTGTTTTTT
>TRBJ1-1|-|-|TRBV19
CASSKEVDTEAFF
TGTGCCAGTAGTAAGGAGGTTGACACTGAAGCTTTCTTT
>TRBJ1-3|-|-|TRBV14
CASGTYGSGNTIYF
TGTGCCAGCGGGACATACGGCTCTGGAAACACCATATATTTT
>TRBJ2-1|-|-|TRBV9
CASSLGSGEQFF
TGTGCCAGCAGCCTAGGGTCGGGTGAGCAGTTCTTC
>TRBJ2-5|once|TRBD2|TRBV24-1
CATSDPTSPGETQYF
TGTGCCACCAGTGATCCGACTAGCCCGGGGGAGACCCAGTACTTC
>TRBJ1-4|once|-|TRBV6-5
CASRVPGLTEKLFF
TGTGCCAGCAGGGTCCCGGGACTGACAGAAAAACTGTTTTTT
>TRBJ1-2|-|-|TRBV5-6
CASSLAPRDGYTF
TGTGCCAGCAGCTTGGCCCCAAGAGATGGCTACACCTTC
>TRBJ2-7|-|TRBD1|TRBV19
CASSTGQGTYEQYF
TGTGCCAGTAGCACGGGACAGGGGACCTACGAGCAGTACTTC
>TRBJ2-5|once|-|TRBV2
CASLYQGSRETQYF
TGTGCCAGCTTATATCAGGGGTCTCGGGAGACCCAGTACTTC
>TRBJ2-7|-|TRBD2|TRBV2
CASRYASGGNEQYF
TGTGCCAGCAGATACGCTAGCGGGGGTAACGAGCAGTACTTC
>TRBJ2-2|-|-|TRBV7-9
CASSETGNTGELFF
TGTGCCAGCAGTGAAACAGGGAACACCGGGGAGCTGTTTTTT
>TRBJ1-4|-|TRBD1|TRBV7-2
CASSSTTGVNEKLFF
TGTGCCAGCAGCTCCACGACAGGGGTTAATGAAAAACTGTTTTTT
>TRBJ2-3|-|-|TRBV11-2
CASSLDTPRGDTQYF
TGTGCCAGCAGCTTAGACACTCCCAGGGGAGATACGCAGTATTTT
>TRBJ1-4|-|TRBD1|TRBV9
CASSVEGQGSEKLFF
TGTGCCAGCAGCGTAGAGGGACAGGGGAGTGAAAAACTGTTTTTT
>TRBJ1-5|few|-|TRBV2
CASSEADSGGNQPQHF
TGTGCCAGCAGTGAAGCGGATTCAGGGGGCAATCAGCCCCAGCATTTT
>TRBJ2-7|-|-|TRBV6-5
CASRATGPYEQYF
TGTGCCAGCAGGGCAACAGGGCCCTACGAGCAGTACTTC
>TRBJ2-5|-|TRBD2|TRBV3-1/TRBV3-2
CASSLWTSGGQEIQYF
TGTGCCAGCAGCCTCTGGACTAGCGGGGGTCAAGAGATCCAGTACTTC
>TRBJ1-3|-|-|TRBV18
CASSPADGGRNTIYF
TGTGCCAGCTCACCAGCGGACGGGGGTCGGAACACCATATATTTT
>TRBJ1-2|-|TRBD1|TRBV28
CASSLSPGTGVFYGYTF
TGTGCCAGCAGTCTAAGTCCCGGGACAGGGGTGTTCTATGGCTACACCTTC
>TRBJ1-3|-|TRBD1|TRBV7-2
CASSFQQGAGNTIYF
TGTGCCAGCAGCTTTCAACAGGGGGCTGGAAACACCATATATTTT
>TRBJ2-1|-|TRBD2|TRBV3-1/TRBV3-2
CASSLEERGNEQFF
TGTGCCAGCAGCCTCGAGGAGCGGGGCAATGAGCAGTTCTTC